This T cell receptor beta chain was found in a study of blood T cell repertoires in COVID-19. Across the study: Sample material is recorded as cDNA or gDNA derived from T cells, B-cell-depleted T cells, or PBMCs.

Libraries were prepared by immunoSEQ multiplex PCR; TCRdb keeps only in-frame clonotypes and omits some of them. The sample yields about 190,000 clones, 90% seen once. Material for sequencing was peripheral blood. The sequence was obtained from a man in his fifties with acute or convalescent COVID-19.

The CDR3 sequence: CASSSGTAFYEQYV. For the CDR3, the DNA is TGTGCCAGCAGCTCGGGGACAGCCTTCTACGAGCAGTACGTC. The chain joins TRBV5-6 to TRBJ2-7; 7 bases fit TRBD1. Losses at the gene ends were 3 bases for V and 3 bases for J; bases not matched to a gene: 6. The CDR3 is made up of 14 amino acids. Per the germline V gene, CDR1 is SGHDT and CDR2 is YYEEEE.